Presented here are 4 T cell receptor beta chains from one specimen sequenced in a study of T cell responses to AZD1222 COVID-19 vaccine. Generated by immunoSEQ multiplex PCR, the TCRdb table keeps only in-frame clones and is missing some. The sample contains tens of thousands of clones, 88% of which appear only once. Sequenced here: peripheral blood, sampled 28 days after the second AZD1222 dose. The receptors here all came from an adult who received the AZD1222 COVID-19 vaccine.

Only a few counts were recorded for this clone. The chain links TRBV13 to TRBJ2-7; perhaps TRBD1 as D (5 bases). V lost 3 bases to trimming and J lost 0 bases, with 12 bases between them. The V gene's germline CDR1 is PRHDT and CDR2 FYEKMQ (reference sequence). The CDR3 length is 15 residues. CDR3 in DNA: TGTGCCAGCAGCTTCAGTACGACAGTCTCCTACGAGCAGTACTTC. It codes for CASSFSTTVSYEQYF.

This rearrangement joins TRBV5-1 to TRBJ2-5; 13 bases match TRBD2. With V trimmed by 4 bases and J by 5 bases, 5 bases remained unmatched. The CDR3 is made up of 15 amino acids. The germline CDR1 and CDR2 sequences are SGHRS and YFSETQ. CDR3 amino acids: CASSRGTSGEETQYF. For the CDR3, the DNA is TGCGCCAGCAGCCGCGGGACTAGCGGGGAGGAGACCCAGTACTTC.

V is TRBV30 and J is TRBJ2-5; D remains ambiguous. V lost 3 bases to trimming and J lost 3 bases, with 14 bases between them. CDR1 is GTSNPN and CDR2 is SVGIG in the germline V gene (reference sequence). The CDR3 loop spans 14 amino acids. The CDR3 DNA reads as TGTGCCTGGAGGAAATATGTAGGGAAAGAGACCCAGTACTTC. It specifies CAWRKYVGKETQYF.

The gene calls are TRBV30 and TRBJ1-5; TRBD1 agrees at 8 bases. The CDR3 has 14 amino acids. With 3 bases clipped from V and 4 bases from J, the junction kept 5 bases outside the gene matches. From germline, CDR1 is GTSNPN and CDR2 SVGIG (reference sequence). CDR3 in DNA: TGTGCCTGGAGCACAGGGGGTAGGAATCAGCCCCAGCATTTT. The encoded protein is CAWSTGGRNQPQHF.